This T cell receptor (beta chain) was sequenced for a study of cytomegalovirus exposure and HLA in healthy donors (dated by TCRdb to between 2016 and 2019). Broadly, across the study: According to an earlier analysis of a few hundred of the donors, 150 million to 200 million T cells yielded 117 million unique TCR beta sequences and about 280 Gb of sequence data. In a later analysis, previously published TCR beta repertoires from several hundred donors were re-analyzed and high-resolution HLA genotyping was added so that TCR occurrence patterns could be studied. The number of donors typed differed by locus, with about 629-630 for A, B, C, DRB1 and DQB1, 522 for DQA1, over 600 for DPA1, and some 440 for DPB1. The study combined high-throughput TCR immunosequencing, statistical association of individual TCRs with disease status, and machine learning to predict cytomegalovirus infection status. Among about 370 genotyped donors of the cohort, an average of around 250,000 unique TCR beta nucleotide sequences was sequenced per donor, of which about 18% were non-productive. Donor age, sex, ethnicity and CMV serostatus were collected together with the repertoire data. The study was designed to test whether signatures of past pathogen exposure could be identified by cataloging public T cell receptors. Of the approximately 400 genotyped donors, 81% were placed in the genetic ancestry cluster associated with self-reported Caucasian donors. In a later genetic analysis, genome-wide SNP genotypes for about 55% of the roughly 700 donors were used, and that subset was treated as a discovery cohort. Besides the first cohort of around 700 subjects, a separate validation cohort made up of over a hundred different subjects was used. In an earlier analysis of 587 of the donors, high-throughput TCR beta sequencing was used to judge whether each TCR beta V gene segment behaved as functional or pseudogenic. In the later analysis, no new phenotypic data were used to find candidate immune exposures; instead, reliance was placed on TCR beta sequences and their occurrence across donors. All discovery cohort repertoires had been generated on a single sequencing platform. The study profiled the T cell repertoires of under 850 subjects by immunosequencing and related them to cytomegalovirus serostatus. HLA typing included class I and class II loci at four-digit resolution. A handful of DR-DQ haplotypes were handled as single units for association and clustering because linkage in the cohort was strong. Roughly 300 gigabases of sequencing data and approximately 85 million unique TCR sequences were included in an early release covering 550 to 800 HLA-typed donors. What the research found in general, with its limitations: In a later analysis, the rate of TCR association differed among HLA loci, with DRB1 alleles having the most associated TCRs and HLA-C alleles having the fewest. The classifier was reported to diagnose cytomegalovirus status with high specificity and sensitivity in both the original and validation cohorts. Only TCR beta chains were sequenced in this cohort, and the absence of alpha or paired-chain data limited detectable features. A group of highly shared sequence variants was considered likely to be a technical artifact of the sequencing pipeline. In an earlier analysis of more than 450 of the donors, most TCR beta V segments were observed in productive rearrangements about 90% or about 30% of the time, broadly matching IMGT annotations. Most TCR sequences were seen in very few donors, while some public TCRs were found in many individuals. Presence/absence analyses assumed roughly uniform sequencing depth across donors, an assumption that may not hold. Strong co-occurrence of HLA alleles, especially DR and DQ, made assigning TCR associations to individual alleles difficult. Correlated functional status among segregating V segments might reflect linkage disequilibrium, but an unknown experimental factor could not be ruled out. It was suggested by the authors that the approach could potentially be generalized to other disease states and immunological phenotypes. Because HLA typing was unavailable for some donors at each locus, only the typed subset was used in association tests. Several of the top co-occurrence clusters appeared to be linked to parvovirus B19, influenza, CMV and Epstein-Barr virus, according to a later analysis. Some IMGT-functional V segments, including TRBV6-2 and TRBV6-3, could not be told apart with the 87-base-pair reads, so those segments were excluded. V-gene and J-gene trimming of TCR beta chains was associated with a missense DCLRE1C variant in a later genetic analysis, and the association was replicated in an independent cohort. In a later analysis, most CMV-associated TCR beta chains were found to appear HLA-restricted, with HLA associations seemingly driven largely by CMV exposure. A further reported finding was that TCR beta sequences accurately predicted the HLA-A and HLA-B alleles for most subjects in the first cohort. CMV serostatus was the only immune exposure information available for the cohort. The earlier analysis of 587 of the donors excluded 15 to 20 rarely observed V segments, including chromosome 9 orphons, because counts were too low. In vitro tests confirmed that a few of the cytomegalovirus-associated TCR beta chains recognize cytomegalovirus antigens. Compared with the roughly 670-donor mean, donors in an Asian-associated ancestry cluster had fewer N-insertions in productive TCRs, according to a later genetic analysis. The study gave a list of over 150 TCR beta chains associated with cytomegalovirus. In a later analysis, HLA-associated TCR beta chains were found to be more clonally expanded and to have lower generation probabilities than equally common non-associated chains. Specific HLA alleles were associated with roughly 16,000 TCR beta sequences at a false discovery rate of 0.05 in a later analysis.

V has 5 bases trimmed and J has 2 bases trimmed; junction bases matching no gene number 6. According to the germline V gene (reference sequence), CDR1 reads LNHDA and CDR2 reads SQIVND. The CDR3 sequence holds 14 residues, the cysteine and phenylalanine included. CDR3 DNA only is kept here, 42 bases in frame from base 1. The protocol used for the library was the immunoSEQ multiplex PCR assay. A mixture of 60 forward primers for TCR Vbeta segments and 13 reverse primers for TCR Jbeta segments was used in the multiplex PCR. The CDR3 region of rearranged TCR beta genes was amplified from genomic DNA with a multiplex PCR assay. The amplified TCR beta libraries were sequenced on the Illumina HiSeq System as 87-base-pair reads. In the authors' own workflow: A later analysis counted some 74 million unique TCR beta chains across the approximately 700 repertoires, and some 11 million of these chains were shared by at least two donors. A nearest-neighbor algorithm error-corrected the raw reads and collapsed the reads into unique sequences, merging closely related sequences to remove PCR and sequencing errors. CDR3 sequences were aligned to IMGT reference sequences to assign V, D and J gene segments. For a sequence to be retained, at least a six-nucleotide match to both a V gene segment and a J gene segment was required. A rearrangement counted as productive if the CDR3 had no stop codons and remained in frame with V and J, and every other rearrangement counted as non-productive. Following IMGT convention, CDR3 was defined as the stretch from the second conserved V-encoded cysteine up to the conserved J-encoded phenylalanine. Sequences without an unambiguous match to a single V gene segment were excluded from the earlier analysis of several hundred of the donors. An earlier analysis of almost 600 of the donors classified V segments as functional when productive rearrangements were above 56.7% and as segregating when the standard deviation between donors was above 5%. A statistical classification framework was built to diagnose cytomegalovirus status from the catalog of TCR beta chain sequences. A later analysis assigned V and J genes by comparing TCR nucleotide sequences with IMGT/GENE-DB human TR gene sequences. In a later analysis, CDR3 sequences and most-parsimonious VDJ recombination scenarios were assigned using the TCRdist pipeline. In a later analysis, each TCR beta chain was defined by its CDR3 amino acid sequence together with its V-gene family, and reads without a unique V-gene family were excluded. To address suspected cross-contamination and a sequencing artifact, a later analysis removed 450 to 700 highly shared, low-generation-probability nucleotide sequences. In a later analysis, a clonal expansion index was calculated for each public chain from normalized within-repertoire ranks of inferred template counts. A later analysis computed generation probabilities with a VDJ recombination model fitted to out-of-frame rearrangements, and checked the results against IGoR. Hypergeometric tests were used in a later analysis to score TCR-TCR, TCR-HLA and TCR-CMV co-occurrence, with a repertoire-size bias correction applied to the TCR pairs. To estimate false discovery rates, a later analysis permuted the HLA or CMV assignments 20 times. A later analysis grouped co-occurring TCRs with DBSCAN, adding TCRdist sequence similarity when clustering within HLA-allele-positive subsets. For co-occurrence clustering, repertoires with fewer than 30,000 or more than 120,000 public chains were excluded, along with 4 to 6 repertoires with anomalous nucleotide sharing. TCRdb provides this immuneACCESS table in a form limited to in-frame rearrangements. Some clones are lacking; in checked studies, under half of them reflect an unresolved V gene, and why the rest are absent is not known. The DNA gave D and trimming, while V, J and clone size come from that table. The sample yields roughly 170,000 clones; over 65% were counted once. The ten largest clonotypes hold about 0.8% of the sample.

As regards this clone: It lacks a known antigen. The sample holds no much larger clone one base away, and base qualities are not on file.

The cohort comprised some 680 healthy bone marrow donors. At the time of sampling, all cohort members were nominally healthy, though unrecorded immune exposures were likely present. The donor was CMV seronegative and was included in the group of a few hundred seronegative cohort members. A peripheral blood sample was collected from each donor, and TCR beta sequencing was performed on peripheral blood mononuclear cells. The Qiagen DNeasy Blood Extraction Kit was used to extract genomic DNA from the blood cell samples. The clonotype was recovered from a female donor in good health and CMV-seronegative. The chain couples TRBV19 to TRBJ2-7, and 7 bases in between align with TRBD1. The sample taken for sequencing was PBMCs. The CDR3 region reads CASSSQGETYEQYF. The sequenced DNA is TGTGCCAGTAGTTCCCAGGGGGAAACCTACGAGCAGTACTTC.